The 27 T cell receptor beta chains below come from one sample, sequenced in a study of blood T cell repertoires in COVID-19 (dated by TCRdb to the early 2020s). The library was made by the immunoSEQ multiplex PCR assay. Not all clones reach the TCRdb copy of this immuneACCESS table, which keeps in-frame sequences only. Checked studies attribute under half of the gap to unresolved V genes and leave the rest unexplained. In this sample the table shows around 280,000 clones, around 88% of which occur a single time. Together, the top ten hold 2% to 2.5% of the sample. Sequencing was done on a sample of peripheral blood. The receptor set was obtained from a young woman who had recovered from COVID-19.

The V gene is TRBV19, the J gene TRBJ2-7; TRBD1 agrees at 11 bases. With V trimmed by 1 base and J by 3 bases, 8 bases remained unmatched. The germline gives CDR1 LNHDA, CDR2 SQIVND (reference sequence). This CDR3 contains 17 residues. Here the CDR3 reads CASSIGGPGQGVYEQYF. DNA of the CDR3: TGTGCCAGTAGTATAGGGGGCCCGGGACAGGGGGTCTACGAGCAGTACTTC.

The V call is TRBV6-1, the J call TRBJ1-6, with no clear D. This CDR3 comprises 18 residues. Germline V CDR1 and CDR2: MNHNS, SASEGT. V lost 4 bases, J lost 5 bases, and 21 bases lay in between. CDR3 sequence reads: CASSGVMARRPDNSPLHF. The CDR3 nucleotides read TGTGCCAGCAGTGGCGTAATGGCGAGGCGTCCCGATAATTCACCCCTCCACTTT.

This clone was counted a single time. Here the CDR3 reads CASTLMTVRGTEAFF. In DNA, the CDR3 is TGTGCCAGCACCCTGATGACGGTACGCGGCACTGAAGCTTTCTTT. This sequence joins TRBV2 and TRBJ1-1; D remains unclear. The V and J ends lost 7 bases and 4 bases respectively, with 19 bases between them. The CDR3 runs to 15 residues. Germline V lookup: CDR1 SNHLY, CDR2 FYNNEI.

The chain has TRBV6-4 and TRBJ2-3; 12 nucleotides agree with TRBD2. The CDR3 has 16 residues. Germline lookup yields CDR1 MRHNA and CDR2 SNTAGT. The V segment lost 10 bases and the J segment 5 bases; nucleotides outside the gene matches: 13. The CDR3 region has the DNA TGTGCCAACATTACCACTAGCGGGGGGCCAGGAGATACGCAGTATTTT. Translated: CANITTSGGPGDTQYF.

This chain uses TRBV11-2 with TRBJ1-1; 7 bases fit TRBD1. CDR3 length: 14 residues. Germline V lookup: CDR1 SGHAT, CDR2 FQNNGV. V lost 5 bases, J lost 8 bases, and 11 bases stayed unmatched. As DNA, the CDR3 is TGTGCCAGCAGCCAAAACCCGGACAGGCTCGAAGCTTTCTTT. Translated, it gives CASSQNPDRLEAFF.

The chain couples TRBV5-1 to TRBJ2-1; 10 bases map to TRBD2. CDR3 length: 16 amino acids. CDR1 SGHRS and CDR2 YFSETQ come from the germline V gene. The V and J ends lost 0 bases and 3 bases, in that order; junction bases with no gene match: 3. The CDR3 DNA reads TGCGCCAGCAGCTTGGTGTCTAGCGGGGGCTACAATGAGCAGTTCTTC. This translates into CASSLVSSGGYNEQFF.

This chain connects TRBV7-8 to TRBJ2-1, with 8 positions matching TRBD2. With V trimmed by 5 bases and J by 13 bases, 10 bases remained unmatched. The length of the CDR3 is 13 residues. The germline V gene encodes CDR1 SGHVS and CDR2 FQNEAQ. CDR3 nucleotides: TGTGCCAGCAGCCCAAGCGGGGGAGGTAGTCAGTTCTTC. It is translated as CASSPSGGGSQFF.

V gene TRBV6-1 combines with J gene TRBJ2-7; D might be TRBD2 (6 bases). Germline V gene sequence: CDR1 MNHNS, CDR2 SASEGT. The CDR3 runs to 15 residues. Trimming took 2 bases from V and 3 from J, leaving 14 bases between them. The CDR3 sequence: CASSESLGGYYEQYF. The CDR3 DNA follows: TGTGCCAGCAGTGAATCTCTGGGAGGCTACTACGAGCAGTACTTC.

This clone was seen only once. The chain recombines TRBV6-2 or TRBV6-3 with TRBJ2-7; 7 bases agree with TRBD1. Per germline, CDR1 MNHEY and CDR2 SVGEGT. The V segment lost 6 bases and the J segment 3 bases; nucleotides outside the gene matches: 2. There are 12 residues in the CDR3. In nucleotides, the CDR3 is TGTGCCAGCAGCGACAGGGTCTACGAGCAGTACTTC. Protein: CASSDRVYEQYF.

The chain is built from TRBV7-9 and TRBJ2-7, with D unresolved. Between the trimmed V and J ends, which lost 0 bases and 5 bases, there was a span of 14 bases. Germline CDR1 SEHNR, CDR2 FQNEAQ (reference sequence). The CDR3 consists of 15 residues. CDR3 bases: TGTGCCAGCAGCTTAGCCCCGATCAACAGCCACGAGCAGTACTTC. Its protein product is CASSLAPINSHEQYF.

This clone came up a few times. The rearrangement uses TRBV21-1 and TRBJ1-2; the D call in the table, TRBD1, was not verified against the DNA. TRBV21-1 is recorded as a pseudogene. The CDR3 is made up of 16 amino acids. CDR3 in amino acids: CASSKRGTAPSYGYTF. The CDR3 coding sequence is TGTGCCAGCAGCAAAAGGGGGACAGCGCCGAGCTATGGCTACACCTTC.

The chain couples TRBV7-2 to TRBJ2-5; D perhaps matches TRBD2 (6 bases). The ends were cut back, 0 bases at V and 4 bases at J, with 15 bases in the middle. There are 16 residues in the CDR3. Germline lookup yields CDR1 SGHTA and CDR2 FQGNSA. The CDR3 coding sequence is TGTGCCAGCAGCTTAGCATCGGGAGCAGGCGGAGAGACCCAGTACTTC. Protein sequence: CASSLASGAGGETQYF.

V is TRBV12-5 and J is TRBJ2-5; 8 positions agree with TRBD2. The germline CDR1 and CDR2 sequences are LGHNT and FRNRAP. Unmatched junction bases numbered 5, after V lost 3 bases and J lost 5 bases. The CDR3 extends over 14 amino acids. CDR3 DNA sequence: TGTGCTAGTGGTTTACAGCGGGGGCTCGAGACCCAGTACTTC. This gives the protein CASGLQRGLETQYF. The full variable domain, completed using reference TRBV12-5 and TRBJ2-5, is DARVTQTPRHKVTEMGQEVTMRCQPILGHNTVFWYRQTMMQGLELLAYFRNRAPLDDSGMPKDRFSAEMPDATLATLKIQPSEPRDSAVYFCASGLQRGLETQYFGPGTRLLVL.

V gene TRBV19 combines with J gene TRBJ2-7; TRBD1 aligns across 8 bases. Germline V gene sequence: CDR1 LNHDA, CDR2 SQIVND (reference sequence). The CDR3 contains 13 residues. V lost 8 bases, J lost 3 bases, and 6 bases stayed unmatched. The chain's CDR3 is CASSDRVNYEQYF. The CDR3 nucleotides are TGTGCCAGTTCGGACAGGGTAAACTACGAGCAGTACTTC.

V gene TRBV7-9 combines with J gene TRBJ2-7; possible D gene TRBD2, 6 bases. The CDR3 is made up of 14 amino acids. V was clipped by 5 bases and J by 3 bases, with 14 bases between them. Per germline, CDR1 SEHNR and CDR2 FQNEAQ (reference sequence). CDR3 in amino acids: CASSATSSHYEQYF. CDR3 DNA: TGTGCCAGCAGCGCTACTAGCAGCCACTACGAGCAGTACTTC.

V and J are TRBV3-1 (or the pseudogene TRBV3-2) and TRBJ2-3, with D unresolved. This CDR3 has 12 residues. Trimming cost V 4 bases and J 4 bases, with 6 bases left between them. Germline CDR1 reads LGHDT; CDR2 reads YNNKEL (reference sequence). The CDR3 spells CASSPESDTQYF. The CDR3 bases are TGTGCCAGCAGCCCGGAGTCAGATACGCAGTATTTT.

This clone appeared a few times. The rearrangement joins TRBV5-6 to TRBJ1-2; D is ambiguous. V was clipped by 2 bases and J by 5 bases, with 13 bases between them. This CDR3 comprises 14 residues. Germline V gives CDR1 SGHDT, CDR2 YYEEEE. The DNA of the CDR3 is TGTGCCAGCAGCTTCCCCGGTGGCGGGTATGGCTACACCTTC. Its protein is CASSFPGGGYGYTF.

V is TRBV2 and J is TRBJ1-2; 7 positions agree with TRBD1. The CDR3 loop spans 13 amino acids. Germline assignment: CDR1 SNHLY and CDR2 FYNNEI. Trimming removed 6 bases from V and 4 bases from J; junction bases left unmatched: 5. CDR3 nucleotide sequence: TGTGCCAGCAGCGGGGACAGAATCTATGGCTACACCTTC. This codes for CASSGDRIYGYTF.

Of note for this clone: A much bigger clone sits one base away, suggesting this may be a read error. The J gene is TRBJ2-7, the V gene TRBV6-6; no definite D call. There are 11 residues in the CDR3. Germline V gene data show CDR1 as MNHNY and CDR2 as SVGAGI (reference sequence). V lost 6 bases to trimming and J lost 3 bases, with 6 bases between them. CDR3 sequence: CASSELYEQYF. CDR3 nucleotide sequence: TGTGCCAGCAGCGAACTCTACGAGCAGTACTTC.

The sample holds a few counts of this clone. This sequence joins TRBV5-1 and TRBJ2-7; D unresolved. The CDR3 runs 12 residues. Trimming took off 0 bases at V and 3 bases at J, with 4 bases between the two ends. The germline CDR1 and CDR2 sequences are SGHRS and YFSETQ. The DNA for the CDR3 is TGCGCCAGCAGCTTGGTCGGCTACGAGCAGTACTTC. It yields the protein CASSLVGYEQYF.

V usage is TRBV28 and J usage is TRBJ2-7, with a weak D call TRBD2 (5 bases). Germline V CDR1 and CDR2: MDHEN, SYDVKM. V dropped 7 bases and J dropped 0 bases, with 16 bases sitting between them. The CDR3 runs to 15 residues. DNA for the CDR3: TGTGCCAGCACCCCTTCGGACTCCTCCTCCTACGAGCAGTACTTC. The encoded protein is CASTPSDSSSYEQYF.

The chain uses TRBV28 and TRBJ2-7; the match to TRBD2 covers 9 bases. The germline gives CDR1 MDHEN, CDR2 SYDVKM. This CDR3 comprises 18 residues. V gave up 5 bases and J gave up 1 base; unmatched junction bases: 15. The CDR3 DNA reads TGTGCCAGCAGTACGGGGGGTAGCGGGAGAAGGCTTTCCTACGAGCAGTACTTC. This sequence encodes CASSTGGSGRRLSYEQYF.

J is TRBJ2-7 and V is TRBV5-5, with 8 bases matching TRBD1. The trim removed 2 bases at V and 6 bases at J, leaving 4 bases unmatched. This CDR3 has 13 amino acids. CDR1 is SGHKS and CDR2 is YYEKEE in the germline V gene (reference sequence). The CDR3 bases are TGTGCCAGCAGCTTTGGACAGGGAACCGAGCAGTACTTC. It specifies CASSFGQGTEQYF.

The chain links TRBV4-2 to TRBJ2-5; 9 bases fit TRBD2. CDR3 length: 17 residues. J lost 5 bases, V lost 1 base, and 11 bases had no gene match. Per the germline V gene, CDR1 is LGHNA and CDR2 is YNFKEQ. The CDR3 nucleotides read TGTGCCAGCAGCCAAGTAGGGGTAGCGGGGGAAGGGGAGACCCAGTACTTC. It is translated as CASSQVGVAGEGETQYF.

The J gene is TRBJ2-7, the V gene TRBV5-4, with 7 bases aligning to TRBD1. Per the germline V gene, CDR1 is SGHNT and CDR2 is YYREEE (reference sequence). V shed 1 base and J 1 base; nucleotides not matched to a gene: 5. The CDR3 spans 15 residues. The CDR3 DNA is TGTGCCAGCAGCTTGATAGGGGGCAGGTCCTACGAGCAGTACTTC. Its protein is CASSLIGGRSYEQYF.

The chain joins TRBV7-2 to TRBJ2-7, with no clear D. CDR1 and CDR2 (germline): SGHTA, FQGNSA. The V end lost 7 bases, the J end lost 6 bases, and 10 bases lay between the germline ends. The length of the CDR3 is 11 residues. CDR3 in DNA: TGTGCCAGCACCGCGTCGCTCGAGCAGTACTTC. Its translation: CASTASLEQYF.

The chain is built from TRBV2 and TRBJ2-7; 13 nucleotides line up with TRBD2. V lost 5 bases and J lost 0; bases outside the gene matches: 1. The V gene's germline CDR1 is SNHLY and CDR2 FYNNEI. The CDR3 is made up of 15 amino acids. Here the CDR3 reads CASSRLAGGSYEQYF. The CDR3 region has the DNA TGTGCCAGCAGTCGACTAGCGGGGGGCTCCTACGAGCAGTACTTC.